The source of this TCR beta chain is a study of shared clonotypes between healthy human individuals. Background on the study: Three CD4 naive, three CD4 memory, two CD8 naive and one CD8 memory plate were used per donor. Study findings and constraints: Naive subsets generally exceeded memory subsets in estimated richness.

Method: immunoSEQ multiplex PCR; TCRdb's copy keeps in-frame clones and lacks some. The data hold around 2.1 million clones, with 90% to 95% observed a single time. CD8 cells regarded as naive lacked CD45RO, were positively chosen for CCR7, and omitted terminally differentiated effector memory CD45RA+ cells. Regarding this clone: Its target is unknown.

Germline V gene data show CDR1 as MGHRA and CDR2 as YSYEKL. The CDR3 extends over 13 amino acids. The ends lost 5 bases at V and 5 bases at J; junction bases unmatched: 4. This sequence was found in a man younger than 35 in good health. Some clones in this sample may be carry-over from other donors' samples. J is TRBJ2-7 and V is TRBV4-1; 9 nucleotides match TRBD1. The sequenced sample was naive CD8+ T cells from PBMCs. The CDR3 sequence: CASSIRTGDEQYF. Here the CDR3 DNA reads TGCGCCAGCAGCATACGGACAGGGGACGAGCAGTACTTC.